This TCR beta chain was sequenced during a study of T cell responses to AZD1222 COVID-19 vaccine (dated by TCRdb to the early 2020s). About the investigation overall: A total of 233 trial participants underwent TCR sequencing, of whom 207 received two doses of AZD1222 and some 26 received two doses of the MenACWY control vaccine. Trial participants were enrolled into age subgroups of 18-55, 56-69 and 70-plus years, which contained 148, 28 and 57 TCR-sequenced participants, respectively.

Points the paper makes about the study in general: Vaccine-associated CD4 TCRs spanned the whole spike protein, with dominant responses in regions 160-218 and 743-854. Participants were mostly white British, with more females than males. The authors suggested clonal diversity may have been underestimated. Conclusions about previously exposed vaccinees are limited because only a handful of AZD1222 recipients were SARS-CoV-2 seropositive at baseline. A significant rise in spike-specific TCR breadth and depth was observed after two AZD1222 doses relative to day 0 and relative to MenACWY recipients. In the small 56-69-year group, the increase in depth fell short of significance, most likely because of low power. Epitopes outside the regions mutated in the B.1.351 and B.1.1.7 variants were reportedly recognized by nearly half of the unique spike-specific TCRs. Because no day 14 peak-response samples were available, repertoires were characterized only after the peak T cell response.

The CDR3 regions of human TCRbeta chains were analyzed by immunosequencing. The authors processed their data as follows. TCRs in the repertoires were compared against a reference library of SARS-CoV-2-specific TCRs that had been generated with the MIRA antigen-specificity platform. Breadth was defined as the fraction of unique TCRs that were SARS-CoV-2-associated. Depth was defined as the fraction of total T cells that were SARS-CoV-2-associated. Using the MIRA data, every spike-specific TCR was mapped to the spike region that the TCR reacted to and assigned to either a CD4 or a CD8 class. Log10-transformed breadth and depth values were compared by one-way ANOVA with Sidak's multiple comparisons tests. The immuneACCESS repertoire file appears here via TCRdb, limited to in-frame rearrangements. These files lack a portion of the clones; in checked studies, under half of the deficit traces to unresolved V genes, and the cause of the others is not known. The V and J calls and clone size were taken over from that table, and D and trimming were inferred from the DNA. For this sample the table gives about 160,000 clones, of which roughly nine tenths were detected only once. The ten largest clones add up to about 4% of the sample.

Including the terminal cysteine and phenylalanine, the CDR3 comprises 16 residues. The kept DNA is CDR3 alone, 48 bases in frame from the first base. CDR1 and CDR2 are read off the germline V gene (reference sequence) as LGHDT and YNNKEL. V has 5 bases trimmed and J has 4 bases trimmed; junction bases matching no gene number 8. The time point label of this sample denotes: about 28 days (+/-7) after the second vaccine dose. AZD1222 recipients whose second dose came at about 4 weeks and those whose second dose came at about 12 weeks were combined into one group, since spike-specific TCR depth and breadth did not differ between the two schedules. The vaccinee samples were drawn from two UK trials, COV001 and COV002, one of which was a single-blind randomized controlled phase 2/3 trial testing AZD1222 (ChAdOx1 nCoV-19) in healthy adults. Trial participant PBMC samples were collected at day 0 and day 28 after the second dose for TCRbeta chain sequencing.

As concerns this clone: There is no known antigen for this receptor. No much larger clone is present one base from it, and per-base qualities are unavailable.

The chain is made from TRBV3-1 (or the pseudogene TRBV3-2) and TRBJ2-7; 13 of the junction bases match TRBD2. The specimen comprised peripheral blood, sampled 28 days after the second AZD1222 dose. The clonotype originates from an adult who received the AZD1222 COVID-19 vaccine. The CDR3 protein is CASSEALAGGQYEQYF. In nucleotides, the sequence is TGTGCCAGCAGCGAAGCACTAGCGGGGGGGCAGTACGAGCAGTACTTC.